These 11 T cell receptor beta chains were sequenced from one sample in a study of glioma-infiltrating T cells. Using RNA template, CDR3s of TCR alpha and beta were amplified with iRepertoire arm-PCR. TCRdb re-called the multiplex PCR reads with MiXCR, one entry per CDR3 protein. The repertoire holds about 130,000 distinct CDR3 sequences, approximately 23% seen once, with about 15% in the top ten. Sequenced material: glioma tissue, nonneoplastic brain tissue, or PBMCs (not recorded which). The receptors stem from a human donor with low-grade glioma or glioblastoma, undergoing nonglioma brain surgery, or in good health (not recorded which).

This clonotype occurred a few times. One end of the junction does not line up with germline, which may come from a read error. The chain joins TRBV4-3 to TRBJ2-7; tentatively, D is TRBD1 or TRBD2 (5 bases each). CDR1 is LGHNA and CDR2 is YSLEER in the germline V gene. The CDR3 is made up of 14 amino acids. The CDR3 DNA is TGCGCCAGCGGCCAAGAGACAGAGCGGTACGAGCAGTACTTC. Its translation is CASGQETERYEQYF.

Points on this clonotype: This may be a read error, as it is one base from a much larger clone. CDR3 residues: CAGSRSGTSGSNEQFF. In nucleotides, the CDR3 is TGTGCCGGCTCCCGATCCGGGACTAGCGGGAGTAATGAGCAGTTCTTC. This chain connects TRBV18 to TRBJ2-1, with 14 nucleotides matching TRBD2. Germline V lookup: CDR1 KGHSH, CDR2 LQKENI. This CDR3 is 16 amino acids long. The variable domain in full, completed from reference TRBV18 and TRBJ2-1, reads NAGVMQNPRHLVRRRGQEARLRCSPMKGHSHVYWYRQLPEEGLKFMVYLQKENIIDESGMPKERFSAEFPKEGPSILRIQQVVRGDSAAYFCAGSRSGTSGSNEQFFGPGTRLTVL.

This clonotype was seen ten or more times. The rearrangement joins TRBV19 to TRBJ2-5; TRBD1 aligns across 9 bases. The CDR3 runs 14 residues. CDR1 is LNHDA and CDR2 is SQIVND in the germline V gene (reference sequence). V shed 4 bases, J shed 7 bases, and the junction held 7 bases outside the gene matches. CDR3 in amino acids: CASSSGTGTGTQYF. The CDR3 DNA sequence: TGTGCCAGTAGTAGCGGGACAGGGACAGGGACCCAGTACTTC.

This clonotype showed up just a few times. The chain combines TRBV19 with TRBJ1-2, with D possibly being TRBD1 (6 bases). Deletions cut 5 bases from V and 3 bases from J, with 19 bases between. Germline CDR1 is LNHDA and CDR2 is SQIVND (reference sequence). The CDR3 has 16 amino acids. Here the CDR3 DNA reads TGTGCCAGTAGTGATCCACAGGGCCCTTGGGACTATGGCTACACCTTC. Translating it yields CASSDPQGPWDYGYTF.

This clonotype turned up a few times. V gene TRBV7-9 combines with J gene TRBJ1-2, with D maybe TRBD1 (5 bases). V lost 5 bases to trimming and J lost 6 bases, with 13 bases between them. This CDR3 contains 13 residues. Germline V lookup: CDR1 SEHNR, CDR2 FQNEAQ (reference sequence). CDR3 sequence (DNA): TGTGCCAGCAGCGCGAGAACAGGACATGGCTACACCTTC. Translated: CASSARTGHGYTF.

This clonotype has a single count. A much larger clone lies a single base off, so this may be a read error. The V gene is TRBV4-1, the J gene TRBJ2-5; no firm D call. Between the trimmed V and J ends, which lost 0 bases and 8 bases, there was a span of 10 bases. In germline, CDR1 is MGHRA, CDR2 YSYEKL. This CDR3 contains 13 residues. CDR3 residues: CASSQDLMITQYF. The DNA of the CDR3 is TGCGCCAGCAGCCAAGATCTAATGATCACCCAGTACTTC.

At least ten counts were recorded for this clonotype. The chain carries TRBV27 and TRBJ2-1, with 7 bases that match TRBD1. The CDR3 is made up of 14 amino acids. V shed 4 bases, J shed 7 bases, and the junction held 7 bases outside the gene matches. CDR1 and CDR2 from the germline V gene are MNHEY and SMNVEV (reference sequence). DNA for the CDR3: TGTGCCAGCAGTTACCCGGGACAGCTTAATGAGCAGTTCTTC. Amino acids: CASSYPGQLNEQFF.

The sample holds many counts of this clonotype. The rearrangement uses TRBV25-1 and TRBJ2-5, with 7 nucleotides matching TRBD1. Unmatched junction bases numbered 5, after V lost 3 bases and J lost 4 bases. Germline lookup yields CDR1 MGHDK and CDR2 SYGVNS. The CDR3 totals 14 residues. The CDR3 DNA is TGTGCCAGCAGTGACGCCGGGACAGCAGAGACCCAGTACTTC. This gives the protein CASSDAGTAETQYF.

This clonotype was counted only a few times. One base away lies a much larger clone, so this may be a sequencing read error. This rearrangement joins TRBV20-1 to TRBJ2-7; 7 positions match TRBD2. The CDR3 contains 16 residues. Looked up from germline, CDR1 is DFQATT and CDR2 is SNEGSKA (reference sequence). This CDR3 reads CSASTRRGVLSYVQYF. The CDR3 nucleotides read TGCAGTGCTAGCACTCGTCGGGGGGTGCTCTCCTACGTGCAGTACTTC.

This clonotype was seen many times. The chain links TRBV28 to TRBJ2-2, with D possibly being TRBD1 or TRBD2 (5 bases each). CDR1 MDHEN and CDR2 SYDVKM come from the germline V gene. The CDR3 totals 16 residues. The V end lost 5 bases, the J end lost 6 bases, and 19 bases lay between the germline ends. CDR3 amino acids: CASSPPGRTRPGELFF. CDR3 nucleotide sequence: TGTGCCAGCAGTCCTCCGGGACGGACCCGACCCGGGGAGCTGTTTTTT.

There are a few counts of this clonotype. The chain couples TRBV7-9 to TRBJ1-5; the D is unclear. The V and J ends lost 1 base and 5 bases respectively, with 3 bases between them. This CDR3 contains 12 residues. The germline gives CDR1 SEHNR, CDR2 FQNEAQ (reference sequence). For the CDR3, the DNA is TGTGCCAGCAGCTTAGACGATCAGCCCCAGCATTTT. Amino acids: CASSLDDQPQHF.